In this sample, the clone carrying this TCR beta chain turned up many times. Amplified regions were TCR beta CDR3 sequences from RNA transcripts. A set of HTBI primers served as the primers for a first-round RT-PCR of the TCR CDR3. One entry per CDR3 protein, called by TCRdb with MiXCR from the multiplex PCR reads. The data contain more than 500,000 distinct CDR3 sequences, 12% to 15% of them singletons. The data were taken from a study of T cells in Graves' hyperthyroidism and ophthalmopathy. The CDR3 runs 14 residues. Germline V gene data show CDR1 as DFQATT and CDR2 as SNEGSKA (reference sequence). Between the trimmed V and J ends, which lost 4 bases and 0 bases, there was a span of 11 bases. Not enrolled were patients with uncontrolled infection, other autoimmune disease, pregnancy or lactation.

Sequencing used blood. V gene TRBV20-1 combines with J gene TRBJ2-3; D is perhaps TRBD1 or TRBD2 (6 bases each). The receptor comes from a woman aged 40 to 55 with Graves' hyperthyroidism. Here the CDR3 DNA reads TGCAGTGCTATATCGGGGGCTAGCACAGATACGCAGTATTTT. The encoded protein is CSAISGASTDTQYF.